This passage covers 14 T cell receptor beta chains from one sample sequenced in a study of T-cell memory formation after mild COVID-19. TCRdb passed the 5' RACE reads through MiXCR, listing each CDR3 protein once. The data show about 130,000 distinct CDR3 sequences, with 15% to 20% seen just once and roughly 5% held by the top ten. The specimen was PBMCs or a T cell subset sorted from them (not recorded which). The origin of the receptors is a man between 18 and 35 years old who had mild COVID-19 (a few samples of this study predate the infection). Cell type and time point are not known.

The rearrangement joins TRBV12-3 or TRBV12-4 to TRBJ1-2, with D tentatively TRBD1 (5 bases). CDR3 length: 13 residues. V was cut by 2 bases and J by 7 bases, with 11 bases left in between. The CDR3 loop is CASSLWGRGGYTF. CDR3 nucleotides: TGTGCCAGCAGTTTATGGGGGAGGGGTGGCTACACCTTC.

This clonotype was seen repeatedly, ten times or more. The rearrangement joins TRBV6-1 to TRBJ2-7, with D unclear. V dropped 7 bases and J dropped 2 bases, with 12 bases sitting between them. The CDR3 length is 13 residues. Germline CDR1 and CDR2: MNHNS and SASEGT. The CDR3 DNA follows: TGTGCCAGCAACAGCCCGGCCACCTACGAGCAGTACGTC. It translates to CASNSPATYEQYV.

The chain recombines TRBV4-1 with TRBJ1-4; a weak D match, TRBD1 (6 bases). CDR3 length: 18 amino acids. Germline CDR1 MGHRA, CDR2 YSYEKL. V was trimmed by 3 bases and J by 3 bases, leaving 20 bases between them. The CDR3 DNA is TGCGCCAGCAGCCAGGGACTAGCGGGGGCCCGCCCTAATGAAAAACTGTTTTTT. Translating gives CASSQGLAGARPNEKLFF.

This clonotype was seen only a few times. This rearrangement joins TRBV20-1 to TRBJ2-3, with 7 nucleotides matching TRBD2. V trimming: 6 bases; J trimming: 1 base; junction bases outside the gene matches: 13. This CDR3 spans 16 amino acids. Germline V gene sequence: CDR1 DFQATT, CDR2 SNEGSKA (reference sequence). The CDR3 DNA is TGCAGTGCGACTGCTAGGTCTAGCGGACGCACAGATACGCAGTATTTT. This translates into CSATARSSGRTDTQYF.

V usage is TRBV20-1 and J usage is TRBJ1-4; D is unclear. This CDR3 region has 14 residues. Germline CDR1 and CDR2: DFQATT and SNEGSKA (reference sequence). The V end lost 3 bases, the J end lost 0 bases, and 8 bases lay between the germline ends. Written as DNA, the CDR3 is TGCAGTGCTAGCTTGCAGCCAACTAATGAAAAACTGTTTTTT. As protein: CSASLQPTNEKLFF.

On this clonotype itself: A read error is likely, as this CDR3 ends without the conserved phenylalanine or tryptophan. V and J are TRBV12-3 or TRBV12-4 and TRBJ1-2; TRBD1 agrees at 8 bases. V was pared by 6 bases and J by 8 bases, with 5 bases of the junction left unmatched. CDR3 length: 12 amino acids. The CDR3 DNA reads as TGTGCCAGCAGCTGGACAGGGTTGGGCTACACCCTC. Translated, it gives CASSWTGLGYTL.

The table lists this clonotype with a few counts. CDR3 nucleotides: TGTGCCAGCAGTCCCCTAGGGGGACAGGGGGATAGTCAGCCCCAGCATTTT. It codes for CASSPLGGQGDSQPQHF. This chain joins TRBV6-5 and TRBJ1-5, with 11 bases lining up with TRBD1. The V and J ends lost 5 bases and 6 bases, in that order; junction bases with no gene match: 12. The CDR3 loop spans 17 amino acids. The germline V gene encodes CDR1 MNHEY and CDR2 SVGAGI.

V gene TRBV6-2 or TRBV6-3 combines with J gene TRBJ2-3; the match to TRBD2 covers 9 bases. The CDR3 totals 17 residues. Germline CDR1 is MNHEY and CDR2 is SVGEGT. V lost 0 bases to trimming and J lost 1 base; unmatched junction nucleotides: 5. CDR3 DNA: TGTGCCAGCAGTTACTCATCCGCTAGCGGGGGCACAGATACGCAGTATTTT. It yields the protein CASSYSSASGGTDTQYF.

This CDR3 is CASSSHSTDTQYF. DNA for the CDR3: TGTGCCAGCAGTAGTCACAGCACAGATACGCAGTATTTT. The chain carries TRBV12-3 or TRBV12-4 and TRBJ2-3; D not certain. Trimming removed 5 bases from V and 0 bases from J, with 6 bases in between. CDR3 length: 13 amino acids.

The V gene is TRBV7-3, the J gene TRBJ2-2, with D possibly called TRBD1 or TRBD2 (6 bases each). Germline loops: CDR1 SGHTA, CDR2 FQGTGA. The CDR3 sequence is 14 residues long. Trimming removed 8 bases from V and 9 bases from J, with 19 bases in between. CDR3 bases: TGTGCCAGCGGAGGGGGGCCCGGGGAAAGGGAGCTGTTTTTT. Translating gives CASGGGPGERELFF.

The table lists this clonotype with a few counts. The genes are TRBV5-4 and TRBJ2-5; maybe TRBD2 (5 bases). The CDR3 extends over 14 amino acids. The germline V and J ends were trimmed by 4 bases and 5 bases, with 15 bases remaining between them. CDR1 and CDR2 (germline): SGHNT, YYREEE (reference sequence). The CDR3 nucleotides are TGTGCCAGCAGCACCCAAGGGAGTGTTGAGACCCAGTACTTC. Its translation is CASSTQGSVETQYF.

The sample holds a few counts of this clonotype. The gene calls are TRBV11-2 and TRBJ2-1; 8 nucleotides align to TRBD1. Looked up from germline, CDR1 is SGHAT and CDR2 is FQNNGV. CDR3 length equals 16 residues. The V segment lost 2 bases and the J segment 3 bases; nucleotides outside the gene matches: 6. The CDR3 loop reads CASSLYQGAVYNEQFF. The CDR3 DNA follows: TGTGCCAGCAGCTTATACCAGGGGGCAGTCTACAATGAGCAGTTCTTC. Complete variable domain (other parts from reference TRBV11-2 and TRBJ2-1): EAGVAQSPRYKIIEKRQSVAFWCNPISGHATLYWYQQILGQGPKLLIQFQNNGVVDDSQLPKDRFSAERLKGVDSTLKIQPAKLEDSAVYLCASSLYQGAVYNEQFFGPGTRLTVL.

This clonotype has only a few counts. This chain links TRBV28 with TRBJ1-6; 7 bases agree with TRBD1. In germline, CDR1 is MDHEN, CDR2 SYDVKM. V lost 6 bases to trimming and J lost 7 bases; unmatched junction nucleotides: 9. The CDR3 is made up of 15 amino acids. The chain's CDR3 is CASSLNRGRNSPLHF. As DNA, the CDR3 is TGTGCCAGCAGCCTCAACAGGGGTCGCAATTCACCCCTCCACTTT.

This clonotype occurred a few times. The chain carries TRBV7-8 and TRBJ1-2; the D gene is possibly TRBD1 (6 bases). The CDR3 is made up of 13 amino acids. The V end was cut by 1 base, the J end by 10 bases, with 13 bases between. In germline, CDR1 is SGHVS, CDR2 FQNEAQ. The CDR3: CASSLGWGATYTF. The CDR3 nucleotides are TGTGCCAGCAGCTTAGGGTGGGGGGCCACCTACACCTTC.